The 14 T cell receptor beta chains given below trace back to one sample, sequenced in a study of siplizumab effects on memory and regulatory T cells. What these receptors recognize is not known. Coculturing was carried out on the mixed lymphocyte reaction cells. It lasted 6 days and was done at 37°C. Assay: immunoSEQ multiplex PCR; the TCRdb copy retains only in-frame clones and omits some. The sample holds about 19,000 clones, about 45% seen once. The specimen sequenced was CFSE-low (dividing) CD4+ T cells sorted from an allogeneic mixed lymphocyte reaction. The source of these receptors is a human donor in good health; the cells came from an allogeneic mixed lymphocyte reaction. Some clones in this sample may be carry-over from other donors' samples.

Details on this clone: One end of the junction is discordant with germline, which a read error may explain. This chain connects TRBV7-7 to TRBJ2-2; D remains unclear. This CDR3 is 13 amino acids long. CDR1 SSHAT and CDR2 FNYEAQ come from the germline V gene (reference sequence). As DNA, the CDR3 is TGTGCTAGCAGCTCAAGAGGACCCGGGGAGCTGTTTTTT. This sequence encodes CASSSRGPGELFF.

This clone turned up a few times. J is TRBJ1-4 and V is TRBV4-2; D gene unclear. The CDR3 totals 15 residues. CDR1 and CDR2 from the germline V gene are LGHNA and YNFKEQ. The V gene lost 4 bases and the J gene lost 7 bases, with 16 bases spanning the gap. In DNA, the CDR3 is TGTGCCAGCAGCCTCAGATACTTCTCTGGTGAAAAACTGTTTTTT. The encoded protein is CASSLRYFSGEKLFF.

This clone was counted a few times. The rearrangement joins TRBV7-2 to TRBJ2-7; 7 bases agree with TRBD2. Per the germline V gene, CDR1 is SGHTA and CDR2 is FQGNSA. The CDR3 extends over 16 amino acids. V lost 1 base to trimming and J lost 6 bases; unmatched junction nucleotides: 12. The CDR3 DNA reads TGTGCCAGCAGCTTAGTAGTGCTGGCGGGAGTGGTCGAGCAGTACTTC. It specifies CASSLVVLAGVVEQYF.

This clone is categorized as medium-sized. V and J are TRBV5-4 and TRBJ2-1; D call uncertain. Deletions cut 4 bases from V and 12 bases from J, with 14 bases between. Germline V CDR1 and CDR2: SGHNT, YYREEE (reference sequence). The CDR3 has 12 residues. The CDR3 nucleotides are TGTGCCAGCAGCACCGTCCTAGGCGCGCAGTTCTTC. Translation gives CASSTVLGAQFF.

V and J are TRBV18 and TRBJ1-1; D gene ambiguous. This CDR3 has 14 amino acids. The V end was cut by 0 bases, the J end by 7 bases, with 12 bases between. Per germline, CDR1 KGHSH and CDR2 LQKENI. The CDR3 region is CASSPPTGRVEAFF. The CDR3 nucleotides read TGTGCCAGCTCACCACCGACTGGCCGAGTTGAAGCTTTCTTT.

A few counts support this clone. This chain uses TRBV6-5 with TRBJ1-1, with a weak D call TRBD1 (6 bases). Germline lookup yields CDR1 MNHEY and CDR2 SVGAGI. The CDR3 consists of 14 residues. V was shortened by 4 bases and J by 7 bases, with 16 bases between the two germline ends. CDR3 in amino acids: CASSLHRGSFEAFF. In nucleotides, the CDR3 is TGTGCCAGCAGTTTACATAGGGGGTCCTTTGAAGCTTTCTTT.

V usage is TRBV7-2 and J usage is TRBJ2-7, with D uncertain. This CDR3 spans 14 amino acids. Per the germline V gene, CDR1 is SGHTA and CDR2 is FQGNSA. With 1 base removed from V and 2 bases from J, the gap between germline ends came to 9 bases. This CDR3 is CASSLERNTYEQYF. Written as DNA, the CDR3 is TGTGCCAGCAGCTTAGAACGGAACACCTACGAGCAGTACTTC.

This clone turned up a few times. The rearrangement links TRBV19 to TRBJ1-1; TRBD1 might be the D (5 bases). The V gene lost 7 bases and the J gene lost 1 base, with 10 bases spanning the gap. This CDR3 comprises 13 residues. Germline CDR1 and CDR2: LNHDA and SQIVND (reference sequence). The CDR3 protein is CASKGLQNTEAFF. For the CDR3, the DNA is TGTGCCAGTAAGGGGCTACAGAACACTGAAGCTTTCTTT.

This chain uses TRBV5-1 with TRBJ2-1; 7 nucleotides agree with TRBD1. Germline V CDR1 and CDR2: SGHRS, YFSETQ. This CDR3 has 15 amino acids. V shed 4 bases and J 2 bases; nucleotides not matched to a gene: 6. CDR3 residues: CASSRAGGTYNEQFF. CDR3 nucleotides: TGCGCCAGCAGCCGAGCAGGGGGTACCTACAATGAGCAGTTCTTC.

This clone was seen once. The chain links TRBV6-1 to TRBJ2-7; 7 bases line up with TRBD1. Trimming took 6 bases from V and 3 from J; bases not matched to a gene: 2. Germline V gene data show CDR1 as MNHNS and CDR2 as SASEGT. CDR3 length: 12 amino acids. Here the CDR3 reads CASRGDSYEQYF. CDR3 nucleotides: TGTGCCAGCAGAGGGGACAGCTACGAGCAGTACTTC.

This clone has a handful of counts. The chain employs TRBV7-9 and TRBJ1-1; no clear D gene. The CDR3 contains 16 residues. V lost 5 bases, J lost 5 bases, and 21 bases lay in between. Germline-derived CDR1 and CDR2 are SEHNR and FQNEAQ (reference sequence). CDR3 nucleotides: TGTGCCAGCAGCAAGAGAGCTATAGGGCGCGCGACTGAAGCTTTCTTT. Amino acids: CASSKRAIGRATEAFF.

This clone turned up a few times. This chain joins TRBV6-6 and TRBJ2-2; TRBD2 matches at 7 bases. CDR1 and CDR2 (germline): MNHNY, SVGAGI (reference sequence). The CDR3 runs 15 residues. The J segment lost 6 bases and the V segment lost 7 bases, leaving 11 bases of the junction unmatched. CDR3 nucleotide sequence: TGTGCCAGCACCCTGGGACTATTATCTCCCGGGGAGCTGTTTTTT. Amino acids: CASTLGLLSPGELFF.

This chain links TRBV28 with TRBJ1-6; weak D call: TRBD1 (5 bases). The length of the CDR3 is 15 residues. Trimming shortened V by 6 bases and J by 11 bases, and 20 bases separated the two germline ends. CDR1 is MDHEN and CDR2 is SYDVKM in the germline V gene. The DNA of the CDR3 is TGTGCCAGCAGATCCCAGGGTATGTTTTCGGCACCCCTCCACTTT. This encodes CASRSQGMFSAPLHF. Full variable domain (rest looked up from reference TRBV28 and TRBJ1-6): DVKVTQSSRYLVKRTGEKVFLECVQDMDHENMFWYRQDPGLGLRLIYFSYDVKMKEKGDIPEGYSVSREKKERFSLILESASTNQTSMYLCASRSQGMFSAPLHFGNGTRLTVT.

The chain employs TRBV6-5 and TRBJ1-1; no reliable D call. CDR3 size: 13 residues. From germline, CDR1 is MNHEY and CDR2 SVGAGI. The V end was cut by 6 bases, the J end by 6 bases, with 14 bases between. The DNA for the CDR3 is TGTGCCAGCAGATTAACAGCTGTACCTGAAGCTTTCTTT. Amino acids: CASRLTAVPEAFF.